This T cell receptor (beta chain) is drawn from a study of cytomegalovirus exposure and HLA in healthy donors (dated by TCRdb to the late 2010s). In terms of the full investigation: An earlier analysis of a few hundred of the donors reported about 300 Gb of sequence data and around 110 million unique TCR beta sequences obtained from around 190 million T cells. To decide whether each TCR beta V gene segment behaved as functional or pseudogenic, an earlier analysis of some 600 of the donors relied on high-throughput TCR beta sequencing. The later analysis used no new phenotypic data to find candidate immune exposures, relying instead on TCR beta sequences and their occurrence across donors. The study was designed to test whether signatures of past pathogen exposure could be identified by cataloging public T cell receptors. The number of donors typed differed by locus, with roughly 620-640 for A, B, C, DRB1 and DQB1, 522 for DQA1, over 600 for DPA1, and some 450 for DPB1. Using immunosequencing, the study profiled T cell repertoires from some 670 subjects and related those repertoires to cytomegalovirus serostatus. In addition to the first cohort of about 650 subjects, a separate validation cohort of approximately 110 different subjects was used. Around 320 gigabases of sequencing data and approximately 80 million unique TCR sequences were included in an early release covering about 700 HLA-typed donors. All discovery cohort repertoires had been generated on a single sequencing platform. Of the roughly 400 genotyped donors, 81% fell in the genetic ancestry cluster associated with self-reported Caucasian donors. On average, around 240,000 unique TCR beta nucleotide sequences were sequenced per donor among roughly 430 genotyped donors of the cohort, with roughly a sixth of those sequences being non-productive. A later analysis re-examined previously published TCR beta repertoires from roughly 650 donors and added high-resolution HLA genotyping to investigate patterns of TCR occurrence. Donor age, sex, ethnicity and CMV serostatus were compiled alongside the repertoire data. In a later genetic analysis, genome-wide SNP genotypes for about three fifths of the 666 donors were used, and that subset was treated as a discovery cohort. Roughly five DR-DQ haplotypes were handled as single units for association and clustering, since linkage in the cohort was strong. To predict cytomegalovirus infection status, the study combined high-throughput TCR immunosequencing, statistical association of individual TCRs with disease status, and machine learning. Both class I and class II loci were covered by HLA typing, at four-digit resolution. The full study reports these points: Roughly uniform sequencing depth across donors was assumed in presence/absence analyses, although this assumption may not hold. In an earlier analysis of some 550 of the donors, most TCR beta V segments were observed in productive rearrangements about 87% or about 30% of the time, broadly matching IMGT annotations. Most CMV-associated TCR beta chains appeared to be HLA-restricted in a later analysis, and the HLA associations seemed to be driven largely by CMV exposure. A cluster of highly shared sequence variants was judged likely to represent a technical artifact of the sequencing pipeline. The authors suggested that the approach could potentially be extended to other disease states and immunological phenotypes. The only immune exposure information available for the cohort was CMV serostatus. A later genetic analysis associated a missense DCLRE1C variant with V-gene and J-gene trimming of TCR beta chains, and an independent cohort replicated the association. According to a later analysis, parvovirus B19, influenza, CMV and Epstein-Barr virus appeared linked to several top co-occurrence clusters. While some public TCRs were present in many individuals, most TCR sequences turned up only very rarely across donors. Correlated functional status among segregating V segments might reflect linkage disequilibrium, but an unknown experimental factor could not be ruled out. A further reported finding was that TCR beta sequences accurately predicted the HLA-A and HLA-B alleles for most subjects in the first cohort. In the study, approximately 160 TCR beta chains were listed as associated with cytomegalovirus. Compared with equally common non-associated chains, HLA-associated TCR beta chains in a later analysis were more clonally expanded and had lower generation probabilities. In vitro tests confirmed that a few of the cytomegalovirus-associated TCR beta chains recognize cytomegalovirus antigens. Because some donors lacked HLA typing at each locus, the association tests relied only on the typed subset. In a later genetic analysis, fewer N-insertions in productive TCRs were reported among donors in an Asian-associated ancestry cluster than the 666-donor mean. Assigning TCR associations to individual alleles was difficult when HLA alleles, especially DR and DQ, strongly co-occurred. The classifier was reported to diagnose cytomegalovirus status with high specificity and sensitivity in both the original and validation cohorts. In a later analysis, 15,000 to 20,000 TCR beta sequences were associated with specific HLA alleles at a false discovery rate of 0.05. The cohort was sequenced for TCR beta chains only, and without alpha or paired-chain data the features that could be detected were limited. Because counts were too low, seventeen rarely observed V segments, including chromosome 9 orphons, were left out of the earlier analysis of a few hundred of the donors. Because the 87-base-pair reads could not distinguish some IMGT-functional V segments, including TRBV6-2 and TRBV6-3, those segments were excluded. In a later analysis, the rate of TCR association differed among HLA loci, with DRB1 alleles having the most associated TCRs and HLA-C alleles having the fewest.

On this clone itself: Its antigen is currently not known. No clone much larger than this one lies a single base away; base qualities are absent.

For this chain, trimming is 4 bases at the V end and 4 bases at the J end, and the number of junction bases without a gene match is 12. Sequences SGHKS (CDR1) and YYEKEE (CDR2) are obtained from the germline V gene (reference sequence). Including the terminal cysteine and phenylalanine, the CDR3 comprises 19 residues. The only DNA kept is the CDR3, 57 bases in frame from the first base. The method was the immunoSEQ multiplex PCR assay. For the multiplex PCR, a mixture combining 60 forward primers for TCR Vbeta segments and 13 reverse primers for TCR Jbeta segments was used. The CDR3 region of rearranged TCR beta genes was amplified from genomic DNA with a multiplex PCR assay. Amplified TCR beta libraries were sequenced as 87-base-pair reads on the Illumina HiSeq System. Turning to the authors' computational methods: A later analysis tallied 80 million to 95 million unique TCR beta chains across the 666 repertoires, and approximately 9.9 million of those chains were shared by two or more donors. Raw reads were error-corrected and collapsed into unique sequences by a nearest-neighbor algorithm in which closely related sequences were merged to remove PCR and sequencing errors. V, D and J gene segments were assigned by aligning CDR3 sequences to IMGT reference sequences. For a sequence to be retained, a match of at least six nucleotides to both a V gene segment and a J gene segment was required. A rearrangement counted as productive if the CDR3 had no stop codons and remained in frame with V and J, and every other rearrangement counted as non-productive. Following IMGT convention, CDR3 was defined as the stretch from the second conserved V-encoded cysteine to the conserved J-encoded phenylalanine. In an earlier analysis of approximately 500 of the donors, sequences lacking an unambiguous match to a single V gene segment were excluded. In an earlier analysis of a few hundred of the donors, V segments were called functional above 56.7% productive rearrangements and were called segregating when the between-donor standard deviation exceeded 5%. A statistical classification framework was developed to diagnose cytomegalovirus status using the catalog of TCR beta chain sequences. In a later analysis, V and J genes were assigned by comparing TCR nucleotide sequences against IMGT/GENE-DB human TR gene sequences. The TCRdist pipeline was used in a later analysis to assign CDR3 sequences and most-parsimonious VDJ recombination scenarios. In a later analysis, every TCR beta chain was defined by the combination of its CDR3 amino acid sequence and its V-gene family, and reads without a unique V-gene family were dropped. As a way to deal with suspected cross-contamination and a sequencing artifact, a later analysis dropped over 550 nucleotide sequences that were highly shared and had low generation probability. In a later analysis, a clonal expansion index for each public chain was calculated from normalized within-repertoire ranks of inferred template counts. In a later analysis, generation probabilities were computed with a VDJ recombination model fitted to out-of-frame rearrangements, and the resulting probabilities were checked against IGoR. A later analysis scored TCR-TCR, TCR-HLA and TCR-CMV co-occurrence with hypergeometric tests, applying a repertoire-size bias correction to TCR pairs. To estimate false discovery rates, a later analysis permuted the HLA or CMV assignments 20 times. In a later analysis, co-occurring TCRs were grouped using DBSCAN, with TCRdist sequence similarity added in when clustering inside HLA-allele-positive subsets. Repertoires with fewer than 30,000 or more than 120,000 public chains, plus five repertoires with anomalous nucleotide sharing, were excluded from co-occurrence clustering. Not all clones reach the TCRdb copy of this immuneACCESS table, which keeps in-frame sequences only. Checked studies attribute under half of the gap to unresolved V genes and leave the rest unexplained. D and trimming come from the DNA, and the V and J calls and clone size come from that table. In this sample the table shows roughly 170,000 clones, 75% to 85% of which occur a single time. The ten largest clones take up about 1.3% of the sample.

The cohort consisted of 650 to 700 healthy bone marrow donors. Cohort members were all nominally healthy when sampled, although unrecorded immune exposures were likely present. The donor tested CMV seropositive and was one of the 289 seropositive cohort members. A peripheral blood sample was collected from each donor, and TCR beta sequencing was performed on peripheral blood mononuclear cells. Genomic DNA extraction from the blood cell samples was performed with the Qiagen DNeasy Blood Extraction Kit. This chain joins TRBV5-5 to TRBJ2-2; 14 bases in the middle match TRBD2. This TCR derives from a girl aged 2-10 years in good health and CMV-seropositive. Source material: PBMCs. The CDR3 is CASSRLGTSGSASTGELFF. The bases read TGTGCCAGCAGCCGTCTCGGGACTAGCGGGAGCGCCAGCACCGGGGAGCTGTTTTTT.